What follows describes a single T cell receptor (beta chain). The antigen it binds to is not known. No per-base quality is available; no much larger clone lies one base away. Using bias-controlled multiplex PCR with the immunoSEQ v3 hsTCRB kit, the TCR beta CDR3 regions were amplified from genomic DNA. The TCR libraries were sequenced on an Illumina NextSeq 500 to approximately 2 million read pairs for survey level or roughly 4.5-6 million read pairs for deep level. From the authors' description of their analysis: V, D and J genes were assigned, non-productive sequences were removed, and clonality was reported by immunoSEQ Analyzer software. Repertoires of infused TIL and blood were compared using productive Simpson clonality and the Morisita overlap index of productive TRB rearrangements. The absolute count of a clonotype in blood was estimated by multiplying the lymphocyte count by the CD3+ fraction and by the productive frequency of the clone. The immuneACCESS repertoire file appears here via TCRdb, limited to in-frame rearrangements. These files lack a portion of the clones; in checked studies, under half of the deficit traces to unresolved V genes, and the cause of the others is not known. V, J and clone size derive from that table, while D and trimming were established from the DNA sequence. Present in this sample are approximately 60,000 clones, 75% to 90% of which were seen just once. The top ten constitute roughly 3% of the sample.

Between the V and J ends, shortened by 3 bases and 6 bases respectively, the junction contains 11 bases. The CDR3 has 14 amino acids, counting the end cysteine and phenylalanine. Of the read, only the CDR3 DNA is kept; its 42 bases are in frame from base 1. Looking up the germline V gene (reference sequence) yields CDR1 MNHEY and CDR2 SMNVEV. What this sample's time point label stands for: pre-treatment sample, taken before nivolumab and TIL therapy. Between October 2017 and January 2020, a dual-center phase I trial enrolled adults who had stage 4 NSCLC. The samples were drawn from an open-label, single-arm phase I trial testing tumor-infiltrating lymphocyte therapy combined with nivolumab in advanced non-small cell lung cancer. Mononuclear cells from blood collected in EDTA tubes were isolated on a Ficoll gradient and snap-frozen as pellets, and DNA was then extracted using a Qiagen mini-prep kit.

The data belong to a study of TIL therapy for anti-PD-1-resistant metastatic lung cancer (dated by TCRdb to the early 2020s). With regard to the full study: Tumors were harvested before any PD-1/PD-L1 blockade; patients then received nivolumab, and those progressing received lymphodepletion, expanded TIL infusion and IL-2. A median age of about 59 years (range about 38-75) and a median tumor PD-L1 proportion score of 4.5% to 6.5% were recorded among enrolled patients. Most of the cohort had lung adenocarcinoma, including a handful of EGFR-mutant tumors and two ALK-rearranged tumors, and half of the patients were either current or former smokers. A median non-synonymous tumor mutation burden of about 1.5 mutations per megabase was determined across the cohort by whole-exome sequencing. T cell receptor beta sequencing of tumor and peripheral blood served to follow clonotypes across the tumor, the expanded TIL product, and serial blood samples.

What the study reported, not specific to this receptor: The baseline peripheral repertoire was partially replaced by infused TIL clonotypes, which then decayed over months, and no apparent association between persistence and response was found. Because the cohort was highly selected, with more treatment-naive, never-smoker and oncogene-addicted patients than is typical, generalizability is limited. The study protocol defined all tumor marker inferences as exploratory.

The sequence came from a person aged 25 to 80 with non-small cell lung cancer. This chain is built from TRBV27 and TRBJ2-2, and the D gene may be TRBD2, 6 bases matching. The source material was blood, sampled at baseline. The DNA reads as follows: TGTGCCAGCAGTTTTGCGGGGCTGCCCGGGGAGCTGTTTTTT. The translation is CASSFAGLPGELFF.